This TCR beta chain was recorded in a study of lymphopenia after photon versus proton radiotherapy. Trimming at V came to 0 bases and at J to 4 bases, leaving 4 bases not matched to a gene. This CDR3 is 16 amino acids long. CDR1 is SGDLS and CDR2 is YYNGEE in the germline V gene. Sequencing was performed with immunoSEQ multiplex PCR; in TCRdb, only in-frame clones are kept and a portion is missing. The table lists about 50,000 clones, around 90% of them singletons, with roughly 18% in the top ten. The TCR was taken from a woman between 40 and 55 years old with cholangiocarcinoma. This rearrangement joins TRBV9 to TRBJ2-3; TRBD1 aligns across 11 bases. The material was peripheral blood, obtained from a patient treated with photon-based radiotherapy. CDR3 in DNA: TGTGCCAGCAGCGTAGGGACAGGGGGCAGTTCAGATACGCAGTATTTT. This gives the protein CASSVGTGGSSDTQYF.